What follows are 32 T cell receptor beta chains derived from one specimen sequenced in a study of glioma-infiltrating T cells after dendritic cell vaccination. The assay was immunoSEQ multiplex PCR, and TCRdb's table has in-frame clones only and misses some. The sample contains tens of thousands of clones, almost 85% of which appear only once. The specimen comprised blood, sampled before dendritic cell vaccination. The receptors stem from a human donor with glioblastoma.

This sequence joins TRBV5-1 and TRBJ1-3; no firm D call. The CDR3 runs to 15 residues. The V end was cut by 0 bases, the J end by 1 base, with 8 bases between. Per germline, CDR1 SGHRS and CDR2 YFSETQ. CDR3 bases: TGCGCCAGCAGCTTGGGAGCGATATCTGGAAACACCATATATTTT. It specifies CASSLGAISGNTIYF.

This chain connects TRBV28 to TRBJ1-5, with unresolved D. Germline V lookup: CDR1 MDHEN, CDR2 SYDVKM. The CDR3 loop spans 13 amino acids. With 2 bases removed from V and 4 bases from J, the gap between germline ends came to 6 bases. The CDR3 region is CASSLPVNQPQHF. The CDR3 DNA sequence: TGTGCCAGCAGTTTACCCGTAAATCAGCCCCAGCATTTT.

The rearrangement joins TRBV30 to TRBJ1-3; 7 bases fit TRBD1. J lost 2 bases, V lost 2 bases, and 6 bases had no gene match. The CDR3 has 15 amino acids. Germline-derived CDR1 and CDR2 are GTSNPN and SVGIG (reference sequence). CDR3 sequence (DNA): TGTGCCTGGAGTCGCCGGGACAGCACTGGAAACACCATATATTTT. Translation: CAWSRRDSTGNTIYF.

J is TRBJ2-3 and V is TRBV2; D is perhaps TRBD2 (5 bases). Trimming removed 7 bases at V and 1 base at J, with 9 bases between. The length of the CDR3 is 13 residues. In germline, CDR1 is SNHLY, CDR2 FYNNEI. The CDR3, as DNA: TGTGCCAGCAAGGAGGCCCGCACAGATACGCAGTATTTT. Residues: CASKEARTDTQYF.

The V gene is TRBV6-5, the J gene TRBJ1-6, with 8 bases that match TRBD1. The CDR3 consists of 15 residues. The germline V gene has CDR1 MNHEY and CDR2 SVGAGI. With V trimmed by 6 bases and J by 9 bases, 10 bases remained unmatched. Here the CDR3 DNA reads TGTGCCAGCAGCCCCCGAGGACAGGGAATTTCACCCCTCCACTTT. Amino acids: CASSPRGQGISPLHF.

This chain connects TRBV4-1 to TRBJ2-1; 9 bases are a match to TRBD2. V lost 4 bases to trimming and J lost 4 bases; unmatched junction nucleotides: 5. From germline, CDR1 is MGHRA and CDR2 YSYEKL. The length of the CDR3 is 15 residues. Written as DNA, the CDR3 is TGCGCCAGCAGCCTAGTTAGCGGGGGATACAATGAGCAGTTCTTC. It codes for CASSLVSGGYNEQFF.

This clone was seen only once. The chain couples TRBV27 to TRBJ2-1; D is possibly TRBD1 (6 bases). The germline V and J ends were trimmed by 5 bases and 2 bases, with 10 bases remaining between them. CDR3 length equals 14 residues. CDR1 MNHEY and CDR2 SMNVEV come from the germline V gene (reference sequence). CDR3 loop: CASSSGGAYNEQFF. CDR3 bases: TGTGCCAGCAGTAGTGGGGGCGCCTACAATGAGCAGTTCTTC.

The V call is TRBV5-6, the J call TRBJ2-5; 7 bases line up with TRBD2. The junction had 6 bases not matched to a gene; V was cut back by 1 base and J by 3 bases. CDR1 is SGHDT and CDR2 is YYEEEE in the germline V gene. The CDR3 runs 15 residues. CDR3 loop: CASSLIRDYKETQYF. DNA of the CDR3: TGTGCCAGCAGCTTGATCAGGGACTACAAAGAGACCCAGTACTTC.

The V call is TRBV7-6, the J call TRBJ2-3, with D perhaps matching TRBD1 (6 bases). The germline V and J ends were trimmed by 5 bases and 2 bases, with 11 bases remaining between them. CDR1 is SGHVS and CDR2 is FNYEAQ in the germline V gene. The CDR3 runs 14 residues. CDR3 loop: CASSGRQDTDTQYF. CDR3 bases: TGTGCCAGCAGCGGTAGACAGGACACAGATACGCAGTATTTT.

This sequence joins TRBV10-3 and TRBJ1-2, with 10 bases identical to TRBD1. The CDR3 loop spans 15 amino acids. J was trimmed by 4 bases and V by 3 bases; bases with no gene match: 5. Germline assignment: CDR1 ENHRY and CDR2 SYGVKD. The CDR3 protein is CAISDDRGLGYGYTF. As DNA, the CDR3 is TGTGCCATCAGTGACGACAGGGGGCTTGGCTATGGCTACACCTTC.

J is TRBJ1-6 and V is TRBV6-5, with 10 positions matching TRBD1. This CDR3 has 15 amino acids. V was pared by 0 bases and J by 10 bases, with 3 bases of the junction left unmatched. Germline values: CDR1 MNHEY, CDR2 SVGAGI. CDR3 nucleotides: TGTGCCAGCAGTTACTCGACAGGGGGCAACTCACCCCTCCACTTT. Protein: CASSYSTGGNSPLHF.

In this sample, this clone turned up a few times. The V and J genes are TRBV4-2 and TRBJ1-2; 8 positions agree with TRBD1. J lost 8 bases, V lost 0 bases, and 11 bases had no gene match. Germline V gene sequence: CDR1 LGHNA, CDR2 YNFKEQ. There are 16 residues in the CDR3. In DNA form, the CDR3 reads TGTGCCAGCAGCCAAGACCAAGGACAGGGAGGACGGGGCTACACCTTC. It is translated as CASSQDQGQGGRGYTF.

The V and J genes are TRBV7-9 and TRBJ2-3; no firm D call. This CDR3 is built from 12 residues. Germline lookup yields CDR1 SEHNR and CDR2 FQNEAQ (reference sequence). Deletions cut 5 bases from V and 6 bases from J, with 9 bases between. CDR3 sequence: CASSPVPDTQYF. Written as DNA, the CDR3 is TGTGCCAGCAGCCCCGTCCCTGATACGCAGTATTTT.

This chain joins TRBV4-1 and TRBJ1-5; 8 bases align to TRBD1. J was trimmed by 1 base and V by 3 bases; bases with no gene match: 11. The CDR3 is made up of 18 amino acids. CDR1 and CDR2 from the germline V gene are MGHRA and YSYEKL. CDR3 region: CASSQITGGGWSNQPQHF. CDR3 sequence (DNA): TGCGCCAGCAGCCAGATTACAGGGGGGGGATGGAGCAATCAGCCCCAGCATTTT.

In nucleotides, the CDR3 is TGCGCCAGCGCCATAGGCCAGGGTAGCAATCAGCCCCAGCATTTT. Protein sequence: CASAIGQGSNQPQHF. The V call is TRBV5-1, the J call TRBJ1-5; TRBD1 might be the D (5 bases). Germline CDR1 is SGHRS and CDR2 is YFSETQ. The CDR3 extends over 15 amino acids. Trimming took off 7 bases at V and 0 bases at J, with 14 bases between the two ends.

The V call is TRBV29-1, the J call TRBJ2-6, with D unclear. The CDR3 is 12 amino acids. Germline CDR1 SQVTM, CDR2 ANQGSEA. Trimming took 3 bases from V and 9 from J, leaving 9 bases between them. DNA for the CDR3: TGCAGCGTTGATCGCGGCGACAACGTCCTGACTTTC. Translation gives CSVDRGDNVLTF.

The chain links TRBV30 to TRBJ2-3, with 8 nucleotides matching TRBD2. The ends lost 6 bases at V and 2 bases at J; junction bases unmatched: 7. Per germline, CDR1 GTSNPN and CDR2 SVGIG (reference sequence). The CDR3 covers 14 residues. The CDR3 sequence: CACGSGMSTDTQYF. CDR3 DNA sequence: TGTGCCTGTGGTAGCGGGATGTCCACAGATACGCAGTATTTT.

V and J are TRBV30 and TRBJ1-1, with D perhaps matching TRBD1 (6 bases). V was clipped by 4 bases and J by 3 bases, with 12 bases between them. CDR1 GTSNPN and CDR2 SVGIG come from the germline V gene (reference sequence). This CDR3 is 13 amino acids long. The CDR3 reads CAWTKDRYTEAFF. Written as DNA, the CDR3 is TGTGCCTGGACCAAAGACAGGTACACTGAAGCTTTCTTT.

Only a few counts were recorded for this clone. In DNA form, the CDR3 reads TGTGCCATCAGCCTCCGGGACAGGGGGCAGGGTGAAGCTTTCTTT. This sequence encodes CAISLRDRGQGEAFF. V gene TRBV10-3 combines with J gene TRBJ1-1, with TRBD1 matching over 12 bases. The CDR3 spans 15 residues. The V and J ends lost 6 bases and 7 bases, in that order; junction bases with no gene match: 9. CDR1 ENHRY and CDR2 SYGVKD come from the germline V gene.

This sequence joins TRBV7-9 and TRBJ1-6; 9 bases fit TRBD1. Germline CDR1 SEHNR, CDR2 FQNEAQ (reference sequence). The CDR3 is 14 amino acids. Trimming at V came to 3 bases and at J to 8 bases, leaving 2 bases not matched to a gene. This chain's CDR3 is CASSFTGGDSPLHF. As DNA, the CDR3 is TGTGCCAGCAGCTTCACAGGGGGCGATTCACCCCTCCACTTT.

The V call is TRBV5-4, the J call TRBJ2-1; tentative D call: TRBD2 (6 bases). Germline lookup yields CDR1 SGHNT and CDR2 YYREEE (reference sequence). The CDR3 loop spans 15 amino acids. Trimming pared 0 bases from V and 4 bases from J, leaving 11 bases between. CDR3 sequence: CASSLAAGNYNEQFF. The CDR3 DNA reads TGTGCCAGCAGCTTGGCGGCGGGAAATTACAATGAGCAGTTCTTC. The full variable domain, in which reference TRBV5-4 and TRBJ2-1 provide the parts outside the CDR3, is ETGVTQSPTHLIKTRGQQVTLRCSSQSGHNTVSWYQQALGQGPQFIFQYYREEENGRGNFPPRFSGLQFPNYSSELNVNALELDDSALYLCASSLAAGNYNEQFFGPGTRLTVL.

V usage is TRBV10-3 and J usage is TRBJ1-4; no clear D. The CDR3 sequence is 14 residues long. From germline, CDR1 is ENHRY and CDR2 SYGVKD. V gave up 6 bases and J gave up 0 bases, with 8 bases separating them. CDR3 DNA: TGTGCCATCAGCGACGGGACAACTAATGAAAAACTGTTTTTT. This encodes CAISDGTTNEKLFF.

The CDR3 DNA reads TGTGCCAGCAGTTACGGGACAGGGTCATTCCAGCCCCAGCATTTT. This codes for CASSYGTGSFQPQHF. The V and J genes are TRBV6-5 and TRBJ1-5, with 9 bases identical to TRBD1. The CDR3 length is 15 residues. The J segment lost 7 bases and the V segment lost 2 bases, leaving 6 bases of the junction unmatched. CDR1 and CDR2 (germline): MNHEY, SVGAGI.

The rearrangement uses TRBV11-2 and TRBJ2-3; 8 bases fit TRBD2. CDR1 is SGHAT, CDR2 FQNNGV, per germline. The CDR3 is 17 amino acids. The V segment lost 0 bases and the J segment 4 bases; nucleotides outside the gene matches: 9. CDR3 protein: CASSLDLYGRVPDTQYF. For the CDR3, the DNA is TGTGCCAGCAGCTTAGATCTATACGGGAGGGTCCCAGATACGCAGTATTTT.

This clone showed up just a few times. The chain's CDR3 is CASSLYGLSTDTQYF. CDR3 nucleotides: TGCGCCAGCAGCTTGTATGGCTTGTCCACAGATACGCAGTATTTT. The genes are TRBV5-1 and TRBJ2-3; D uncertain. The CDR3 has 15 residues. Trimming cost V 1 base and J 2 bases, with 11 bases left between them. Germline-derived CDR1 and CDR2 are SGHRS and YFSETQ.

This sequence joins TRBV19 and TRBJ1-4; TRBD1 is a possible D gene (5 bases). The CDR3 has 11 residues. From germline, CDR1 is LNHDA and CDR2 SQIVND (reference sequence). The CDR3: CGSQGLEKLFF. The CDR3 bases are TGTGGGTCCCAGGGATTGGAAAAACTGTTTTTT.

V and J are TRBV5-1 and TRBJ1-2; perhaps TRBD1 as D (6 bases). The CDR3 is 17 amino acids. Per the germline V gene, CDR1 is SGHRS and CDR2 is YFSETQ. V was cut by 0 bases and J by 5 bases, with 20 bases left in between. CDR3 amino acids: CASSLVSGVWTSYGYTF. CDR3 bases: TGCGCCAGCAGCTTGGTGTCAGGGGTATGGACCTCTTATGGCTACACCTTC.

The V gene is TRBV19, the J gene TRBJ1-5, with D perhaps matching TRBD1 (5 bases). The CDR3 extends over 15 amino acids. Germline CDR1 reads LNHDA; CDR2 reads SQIVND (reference sequence). With 3 bases removed from V and 7 bases from J, the gap between germline ends came to 16 bases. This chain's CDR3 is CASSMGGGNRQPQHF. The CDR3 DNA follows: TGTGCCAGTAGTATGGGCGGGGGGAATCGGCAGCCCCAGCATTTT.

The chain links TRBV18 to TRBJ2-1; the match to TRBD1 covers 9 bases. The CDR3 is made up of 14 amino acids. The V and J ends lost 2 bases and 7 bases, in that order; junction bases with no gene match: 3. CDR1 KGHSH and CDR2 LQKENI come from the germline V gene. CDR3 residues: CASSPSGTGNEQFF. The CDR3, as DNA: TGTGCCAGCTCACCAAGTGGGACAGGGAATGAGCAGTTCTTC.

V and J are TRBV2 and TRBJ1-5; 8 bases are a match to TRBD1. Germline CDR1 and CDR2: SNHLY and FYNNEI. This CDR3 spans 15 amino acids. The junction had 9 bases not matched to a gene; V was cut back by 4 bases and J by 7 bases. The CDR3 loop is CASSAARGRGQPQHF. CDR3 DNA: TGTGCCAGCAGTGCGGCCAGGGGGCGAGGACAGCCCCAGCATTTT.

The gene calls are TRBV18 and TRBJ2-7; D unclear. Trimming cost V 2 bases and J 7 bases, with 9 bases left between them. Germline V lookup: CDR1 KGHSH, CDR2 LQKENI. CDR3 length: 12 residues. The CDR3 loop is CASSPSGEEQYF. The CDR3 DNA is TGTGCCAGCTCACCATCGGGTGAGGAGCAGTACTTC.

The chain joins TRBV6-1 to TRBJ1-4, with D possibly TRBD1 on 6 matching bases. V lost 5 bases to trimming and J lost 8 bases, with 18 bases between them. This CDR3 spans 15 amino acids. Germline CDR1 MNHNS, CDR2 SASEGT. CDR3 residues: CASSSTHRVEEKLFF. The CDR3 DNA sequence: TGTGCCAGCAGTTCAACGCACAGGGTGGAGGAAAAACTGTTTTTT.